Described below is a single T cell receptor (beta chain) sequence and its context. The antigen it recognizes is unknown. Base qualities are not recorded, but no much larger clone differs from it by a single base. This entry belongs to a study of T cell responses to AZD1222 COVID-19 vaccine (dated by TCRdb to 2020 to 2023). At the level of the whole study: Because spike-specific TCR depth and breadth did not differ between the two schedules, AZD1222 recipients who got a second dose at roughly 4 weeks were pooled with those who got a second dose at roughly 12 weeks. Enrollment into the trials was organized by age into subgroups of 18-55, 56-69 and 70-plus years, and those subgroups contained approximately 150, 30 and 60 TCR-sequenced participants, respectively. A total of roughly 240 trial participants underwent TCR sequencing, of whom 207 received two doses of AZD1222 and around 26 received two doses of the MenACWY control vaccine.

Based on the germline V gene, the CDR1 and CDR2 sequences are SGDLS and YYNGEE. The CDR3 runs 15 amino acids, cysteine and phenylalanine included. The entry retains the CDR3 DNA only, 45 bases that are in frame from base 1. V is cut back by 4 bases and J by 2 bases, with 2 bases in the junction unmatched. The research as a whole found: Conclusions about previously exposed vaccinees are limited because only six or seven AZD1222 recipients were SARS-CoV-2 seropositive at baseline. Most participants were white British and females outnumbered males, and the authors suggested that clonal diversity may have been underestimated. Epitopes outside the regions mutated in the B.1.351 and B.1.1.7 variants were reportedly recognized by nearly half of the unique spike-specific TCRs. Spike-specific TCR breadth and depth rose significantly after two AZD1222 doses compared with day 0 and with MenACWY recipients. The 56-69-year group was small, and its depth increase did not reach significance, likely because of low power. Because no day 14 peak-response samples were available, the repertoires could be characterized only after the peak T cell response. Vaccine-associated CD4 TCRs spanned the whole spike protein, with dominant responses in regions 160-218 and 743-854.

The CDR3 regions of human TCRbeta chains were analyzed by immunosequencing. The study's processing was this. Repertoire TCRs were checked for matches against a reference library of SARS-CoV-2-specific TCRs that had been generated using the MIRA antigen-specificity platform. Breadth was defined as the fraction of unique TCRs that were SARS-CoV-2-associated, and depth was defined as the fraction of total T cells that were SARS-CoV-2-associated. Using the MIRA data, each spike-specific TCR was assigned both to the spike region to which the TCR was reactive and to a CD4 or CD8 class. Log10-transformed breadth and depth values were compared by one-way ANOVA with Sidak's multiple comparisons tests. Drawn from immuneACCESS, this table holds only the in-frame rearrangements with V and J called that TCRdb kept. Clones are partly lost; checked studies trace under half to an unresolved V gene and leave the rest unexplained. That table is the source of V, J and clone size, and D and trimming were worked out from the DNA. The sample contains around 150,000 clones, 92% of them found a single time. The ten largest clonotypes hold more than 4.5% of the sample.

The time point label here, explained by the study, means: baseline before first vaccination. The vaccinee samples were drawn from two UK trials, COV001 and COV002, one of which was a single-blind randomized controlled phase 2/3 trial testing AZD1222 (ChAdOx1 nCoV-19) in healthy adults. Trial participant PBMC samples were collected at day 0 and day 28 after the second dose for TCRbeta chain sequencing. This sample comprised peripheral blood, obtained on day 0 of AZD1222 vaccination. This TCR derives from an adult in good health. The V and J segments used are TRBV9 and TRBJ2-1, with 11 bases matching TRBD2. The CDR3 has the sequence CASSSSGGAYNEQFF. The nucleotide sequence reads TGTGCCAGCAGCAGTAGCGGGGGGGCCTACAATGAGCAGTTCTTC. Joined to the reference TRBV9 and TRBJ2-1 proteins, this CDR3 gives the full variable domain: DSGVTQTPKHLITATGQRVTLRCSPRSGDLSVYWYQQSLDQGLQFLIQYYNGEERAKGNILERFSAQQFPDLHSELNLSSLELGDSALYFCASSSSGGAYNEQFFGPGTRLTVL.